The present TCR beta chain was sequenced within a study of control samples from healthy donors and cancer patients. Method: immunoSEQ multiplex PCR; TCRdb's copy keeps in-frame clones and lacks some. The data show some 65,000 clones, with about four fifths seen just once and approximately 2.9% held by the top ten. V was pared by 0 bases and J by 3 bases, with 4 bases of the junction left unmatched. The CDR3 sequence is 15 residues long. Germline V lookup: CDR1 MNHEY, CDR2 SMNVEV (reference sequence). Source material: PBMCs. This sequence originates from a woman aged 50 to 65 with lung cancer. This sequence joins TRBV27 and TRBJ1-2, with 7 bases matching TRBD1. CDR3 loop: CASSLSEGAYYGYTF. CDR3 DNA: TGTGCCAGCAGTTTATCGGAGGGGGCCTACTATGGCTACACCTTC.